This note documents a single TCR beta chain sequence. This clone's antigen is unknown. Qualities for individual bases were not recorded, and no much larger clone is one base off. There are 16 amino acids in the CDR3, from cysteine to phenylalanine inclusive. Here the CDR3 DNA is all that survives: 48 bases in frame from base 1. V sheds 0 bases and J sheds 5 bases, leaving 17 bases between their ends. The germline V gene yields SGDLS for CDR1 and YYNGEE for CDR2. This specimen belongs to a study of T cell changes during pregnancy in multiple sclerosis (dated by TCRdb to between 2018 and 2021). Study-wide context: In women with multiple sclerosis, the researchers looked at how the T cell repertoire shifted as pregnancy progressed.

Library construction relied on the immunoSEQ multiplex PCR assay. This immuneACCESS table, as held by TCRdb, lists in-frame sequences with V and J called but not all clones. Of the missing ones, under half trace to an unresolved V gene in checked studies; the others have no known cause. The table for this sample lists around 120,000 clones; more than 85% of them were counted only once. Less than 4.5% of the sample rests with the top ten. The sample in question was peripheral blood, obtained after pregnancy. The sequence is built from TRBV9 and TRBJ1-2; the D gene is perhaps TRBD1, on 5 matching bases. This TCR was recovered from a female donor with multiple sclerosis, enrolled in a pregnancy study. Read as DNA, the sequence is TGTGCCAGCAGCGTAGGAATTGGAGGGGATCAGTATGGCTACACCTTC. This is translated as CASSVGIGGDQYGYTF.